This entry features one T cell receptor beta chain sequence. V shed 2 bases and J shed 9 bases, with 13 bases lying between them. Per the germline V gene, CDR1 is SGHRS and CDR2 is YFSETQ. The CDR3 sequence is 13 residues long. This record belongs to a study of blood T cell repertoires in COVID-19. Study background: Acute and convalescent COVID-19 samples came from the United States, Italy and Spain. Sources were T cells, B-cell-depleted T cells, or PBMCs; the material itself was cDNA or gDNA.

Sequenced by immunoSEQ multiplex PCR; TCRdb stores in-frame clones only, minus some. The sample records 100,000 to 120,000 clones, about 76% being singletons. The clonotype comes from a man at least 80 years old with acute or convalescent COVID-19. The rearrangement links TRBV5-1 to TRBJ2-3, with D tentatively TRBD2 (5 bases). The sequencing input was peripheral blood. In DNA form, the CDR3 reads TGCGCCAGCAGCTTTTGGGAGAGAGGCACGCAGTATTTT. Its translation: CASSFWERGTQYF.